A single sample gave rise to the 13 T cell receptor beta chains below, sequenced in a study of Ad26.COV2.S vaccination and SARS-CoV-2 variants (dated by TCRdb to 2020 to 2022). The treatment or condition label, as the study defines it: around 19 received Ad26.COV2.S at low or high dose, single or two shots; 5 received placebo; per-sample allocation not given. Repertoires of vaccine and placebo recipients were sequenced from samples taken on day 63 after the first injection. Library preparation was by the immunoSEQ multiplex PCR assay. TCRdb stores this immuneACCESS table with in-frame sequences only. Part of the clones is absent; in the studies checked, under half of the shortfall reflects unresolved V genes, and no reason is known for the rest. In all, the sample holds 350,000 to 450,000 clones, and more than 75% of those were seen once. The ten largest account for 3.4% of the sample. The source was peripheral blood, collected in a trial of Ad26.COV2.S vaccine versus placebo. These receptors were taken from a person aged 18-65 years who received the Ad26.COV2.S COVID-19 vaccine or a placebo.

The chain is built from TRBV10-3 and TRBJ2-6, with D possibly TRBD1 on 5 matching bases. Trimming took 7 bases from V and 0 from J, leaving 10 bases between them. The CDR3 length is 15 residues. Per germline, CDR1 ENHRY and CDR2 SYGVKD. The CDR3 loop is CAITPTDSGANVLTF. Here the CDR3 DNA reads TGTGCCATCACTCCGACAGACTCTGGGGCCAACGTCCTGACTTTC.

This chain joins TRBV10-3 and TRBJ1-3; no clear D gene. Germline V CDR1 and CDR2: ENHRY, SYGVKD. This CDR3 contains 13 residues. V was shortened by 4 bases and J by 0 bases, with 4 bases between the two germline ends. CDR3 in amino acids: CAISGGSGNTIYF. The CDR3 DNA is TGTGCCATCAGTGGGGGCTCTGGAAACACCATATATTTT.

This clone appeared a single time. The chain employs TRBV4-2 and TRBJ1-6; 10 positions agree with TRBD1. The CDR3 has 17 residues. Trimming cost V 4 bases and J 5 bases; bases outside gene matches: 8. The V gene's germline CDR1 is LGHNA and CDR2 YNFKEQ. The CDR3 sequence: CASSPSSGTGDNSPLHF. In DNA, the CDR3 is TGTGCCAGCAGCCCTTCCTCCGGGACAGGGGATAATTCACCCCTCCACTTT.

This clone came up a few times. CDR3 coding DNA: TGTGCCAGCAGCTCCCTCCGGGACAGGGGATATACGCAGTATTTT. Translated: CASSSLRDRGYTQYF. The J gene is TRBJ2-3, the V gene TRBV5-8, with 10 bases aligning to TRBD1. CDR1 and CDR2 (germline): SGHTS, YDEGEE. The CDR3 has 15 amino acids. J lost 7 bases, V lost 3 bases, and 8 bases had no gene match.

The chain is built from TRBV10-3 and TRBJ2-7; 7 bases fit TRBD1. CDR3 size: 11 residues. J lost 3 bases, V lost 8 bases, and 1 base had no gene match. Germline V CDR1 and CDR2: ENHRY, SYGVKD. CDR3 sequence: CAIGQVYEQYF. CDR3 in DNA: TGTGCCATCGGACAGGTCTACGAGCAGTACTTC.

The chain couples TRBV2 to TRBJ1-1; D might be TRBD1 (5 bases). Germline V gene lookup returns CDR1 SNHLY and CDR2 FYNNEI. CDR3 length: 12 residues. V lost 4 bases and J 11 bases, leaving 14 bases between the germline ends. CDR3 in DNA: TGTGCCAGCAGTGTTGGGCCAGGGATGGCTTTCTTT. It specifies CASSVGPGMAFF.

The V call is TRBV20-1, the J call TRBJ1-4; D possibly corresponds to TRBD1 (5 bases). V lost 3 bases and J lost 1, with 21 bases in between. The germline V gene has CDR1 DFQATT and CDR2 SNEGSKA (reference sequence). The CDR3 sequence is 18 residues long. In nucleotides, the CDR3 is TGCAGTGCTAGTCGGGGCCTCACACTCCTTGGAACTAATGAAAAACTGTTTTTT. It encodes CSASRGLTLLGTNEKLFF.

The rearrangement joins TRBV7-3 to TRBJ2-3; 9 bases map to TRBD1. Trimming at V came to 5 bases and at J to 6 bases, leaving 12 bases not matched to a gene. CDR1 and CDR2 from the germline V gene are SGHTA and FQGTGA. The CDR3 spans 16 residues. The CDR3 protein is CASSPGTGLSPDTQYF. CDR3 DNA sequence: TGTGCCAGCAGCCCCGGGACAGGGTTATCCCCGGATACGCAGTATTTT.

The J gene is TRBJ2-6, the V gene TRBV12-5; weak D call: TRBD1 (8 bases). The CDR3 length is 20 residues. CDR1 LGHNT and CDR2 FRNRAP come from the germline V gene. Trimming took 0 bases from V and 0 from J, leaving 18 bases between them. CDR3: CASGLVRTGGLSSGANVLTF. For the CDR3, the DNA is TGTGCTAGTGGTTTGGTTCGTACAGGGGGACTAAGCTCTGGGGCCAACGTCCTGACTTTC.

This clone was found a few times. The chain links TRBV4-2 to TRBJ1-5; 7 positions match TRBD1. CDR3 size: 15 residues. V lost 0 bases, J lost 7 bases, and 6 bases stayed unmatched. Germline CDR1 and CDR2: LGHNA and YNFKEQ. The CDR3 sequence: CASSQDKGAIQPQHF. For the CDR3, the DNA is TGTGCCAGCAGCCAAGATAAGGGGGCGATCCAGCCCCAGCATTTT.

J is TRBJ1-5 and V is TRBV5-5; 7 nucleotides align to TRBD1. After removal of 5 bases from V and 3 bases from J, the junction contained 8 bases not matched to a gene. The germline V gene has CDR1 SGHKS and CDR2 YYEKEE (reference sequence). CDR3 length: 15 amino acids. The CDR3 bases are TGTGCCAGCAGTTACCGAGGACAGGTCAATCAGCCCCAGCATTTT. Protein sequence: CASSYRGQVNQPQHF.

Notes on this clone: The same CDR3 is also encoded by other DNA sequences in this sample. This rearrangement joins TRBV7-9 to TRBJ2-7; 12 positions agree with TRBD2. The CDR3 consists of 14 residues. With 4 bases clipped from V and 3 bases from J, the junction kept 1 base outside the gene matches. Germline V CDR1 and CDR2: SEHNR, FQNEAQ (reference sequence). DNA of the CDR3: TGTGCCAGCAGCTCGACTAGCGGGGGCTACGAGCAGTACTTC. Translation gives CASSSTSGGYEQYF.

The chain uses TRBV11-2 and TRBJ2-5, with 11 bases matching TRBD2. Germline V gene lookup returns CDR1 SGHAT and CDR2 FQNNGV. The CDR3 contains 18 residues. The V and J ends lost 1 base and 4 bases, in that order; junction bases with no gene match: 11. CDR3 sequence reads: CASSLGWASGGPGETQYF. CDR3 sequence (DNA): TGTGCCAGCAGCTTAGGTTGGGCTAGCGGGGGGCCAGGAGAGACCCAGTACTTC.